This T cell receptor beta chain is drawn from a study of Ad26.COV2.S vaccination and SARS-CoV-2 variants. In the study overall: Intramuscular Ad26.COV2.S at 5x10^10 or 1x10^11 viral particles. Points from the study as a whole: Those who received vaccine or placebo ended up with similar non-spike TCR breadth. There was a possibility that the TCR breadth and depth analyses underestimated total T cell responses.

Treatment: some 19 received Ad26.COV2.S at low or high dose, single or two shots; about 5 received placebo; per-sample allocation not given. All samples were drawn on day 63, counting from the first vaccine or placebo injection. An Ad26 vector carrying the Wuhan-strain SARS-CoV-2 spike served as the vaccine. Assay: immunoSEQ multiplex PCR; the TCRdb copy retains only in-frame clones and omits some. The sample includes around 300,000 clones, 75% to 90% seen only once; the top ten take about 10%. A note on this clone: Its specificity is unknown.

The trim removed 5 bases at V and 9 bases at J, leaving 12 bases unmatched. The CDR3 length is 15 residues. Germline assignment: CDR1 MDHEN and CDR2 SYDVKM. The receptor's source is a person between 18 and 59 years old who received the Ad26.COV2.S COVID-19 vaccine or a placebo. The material sequenced was peripheral blood, taken in a trial of Ad26.COV2.S vaccine versus placebo. The rearrangement links TRBV28 to TRBJ2-1, with 8 nucleotides matching TRBD2. CDR3 amino acids: CASSPGTSFGGEQFF. Written as DNA, the CDR3 is TGTGCCAGCAGTCCCGGGACTAGTTTCGGGGGTGAGCAGTTCTTC.